This T cell receptor beta chain was documented in a study of Ad26.COV2.S vaccination and SARS-CoV-2 variants. On the study more broadly: The donor was enrolled in the Ad26.COV2.S arm of the COV1001 trial. The vaccine Ad26.COV2.S was put into the muscle once, or twice with 56 days between.

About this clone itself: Antigen: not known.

V was trimmed by 5 bases and J by 3 bases, leaving 15 bases between them. This CDR3 has 16 residues. Germline V lookup: CDR1 KGHDR, CDR2 SFDVKD. Treatment: roughly 20 received Ad26.COV2.S at low or high dose, single or two shots; several received placebo; per-sample allocation not given. Sampling took place 63 days after the first vaccine or placebo injection. At a Boston site, the person donating was an adult of 18-55 years. Produced via immunoSEQ multiplex PCR; TCRdb's table is partial and in-frame only. There are about 480,000 clones in the sample; around 85% occur only once, and about 13% lies in the top ten. Study-wide results and caveats: Among vaccine recipients, spike-specific TCR breadth exceeded that of placebo recipients.

The specimen comprised peripheral blood, sampled in a trial of Ad26.COV2.S vaccine versus placebo. The clonotype originates from a person aged 18-65 years who received the Ad26.COV2.S COVID-19 vaccine or a placebo. The chain joins TRBV24-1 to TRBJ2-2, with a tentative D call TRBD2 (6 bases). The CDR3 here is CATSVGSSAYTGELFF. DNA of the CDR3: TGTGCCACCAGTGTAGGCTCTAGCGCCTACACCGGGGAGCTGTTTTTT.